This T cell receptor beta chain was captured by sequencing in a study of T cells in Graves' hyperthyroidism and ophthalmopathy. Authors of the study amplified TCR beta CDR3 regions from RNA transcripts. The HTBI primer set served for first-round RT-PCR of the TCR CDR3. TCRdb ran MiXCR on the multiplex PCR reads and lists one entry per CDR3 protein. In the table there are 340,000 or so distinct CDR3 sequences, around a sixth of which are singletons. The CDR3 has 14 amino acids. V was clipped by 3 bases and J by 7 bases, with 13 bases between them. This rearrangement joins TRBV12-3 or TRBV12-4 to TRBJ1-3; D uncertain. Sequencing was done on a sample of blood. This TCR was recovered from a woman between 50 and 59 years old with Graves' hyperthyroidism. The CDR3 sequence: CASSFIAGRNTIYF. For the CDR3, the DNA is TGTGCCAGCAGTTTTATAGCCGGCCGGAACACCATATATTTT.